Below are 28 T cell receptor beta chains sequenced from a single sample in a study of blood T cells in healthy people across ages. A sample-barcoded 5' primer and a J-beta primer mix were used in a second PCR of roughly 7 to 11 cycles. TCRdb re-analysed the 5' RACE reads in MiXCR, keeping a single row per CDR3 protein. The sample carries approximately 850,000 distinct CDR3 sequences, around two fifths recorded once. The sequenced material came from blood. The origin of the receptors is a man aged 55-75 years in good health.

This clonotype was observed a handful of times. The V gene is TRBV11-3, the J gene TRBJ2-1; D gene unclear. The V gene lost 6 bases and the J gene lost 5 bases, with 8 bases spanning the gap. Per germline, CDR1 SGHNT and CDR2 YENEEA. CDR3 length: 12 amino acids. The DNA for the CDR3 is TGTGCCAGCAGGGTGAACGACAATGAGCAGTTCTTC. Amino acid sequence: CASRVNDNEQFF.

This chain joins TRBV30 and TRBJ2-5, with D possibly matching TRBD2 (7 bases). The DNA end favors TRBJ2-7, so the J call may be wrong. This CDR3 comprises 15 residues. Germline CDR1 GTSNPN, CDR2 SVGIG (reference sequence). As DNA, the CDR3 is TGTGCCTGGAGTGTAGGGGGGGAAACCTACTACGAGCAGTACTTC. Protein: CAWSVGGETYYEQYF.

This clonotype was observed a handful of times. V and J are TRBV15 and TRBJ1-2; 8 bases fit TRBD1. This CDR3 contains 13 residues. The germline CDR1 and CDR2 sequences are LNHNV and YYDKDF (reference sequence). V lost 5 bases, J lost 3 bases, and 2 bases stayed unmatched. The CDR3 nucleotides are TGTGCCACCAGCCGGGACAGGCACTATGGCTACACCTTC. Its protein is CATSRDRHYGYTF.

The chain joins TRBV5-6 to TRBJ1-6; 11 positions match TRBD1. The CDR3 is made up of 14 amino acids. V lost 4 bases and J lost 9; bases outside the gene matches: 3. Germline values: CDR1 SGHDT, CDR2 YYEEEE. CDR3 in DNA: TGTGCCAGCAGCCCGGGGACAGGGGGTTCACCCCTCCACTTT. Its protein is CASSPGTGGSPLHF.

As regards this clonotype: Sequence at one end of the junction differs from germline and may be a read error. The V and J genes are TRBV11-2 and TRBJ2-5; 9 nucleotides match TRBD2. There are 18 residues in the CDR3. Germline V gives CDR1 SGHAT, CDR2 FQNNGV. This CDR3 is CANSLVGASGVYQETQYF. The DNA for the CDR3 is TGTGCCAACAGCTTAGTGGGGGCTAGCGGGGTGTACCAAGAGACCCAGTACTTC.

The V call is TRBV12-3 or TRBV12-4, the J call TRBJ1-2; TRBD1 matches at 9 bases. The CDR3 has 13 residues. After removal of 6 bases from V and 8 bases from J, the junction contained 7 bases not matched to a gene. CDR3 residues: CASRQQGAGGYTF. Written as DNA, the CDR3 is TGTGCCAGCAGGCAACAGGGGGCAGGCGGCTACACCTTC.

The table lists this clonotype with a few counts. V usage is TRBV7-2 and J usage is TRBJ2-3; D remains ambiguous. V lost 4 bases to trimming and J lost 9 bases, with 11 bases between them. Germline values: CDR1 SGHTA, CDR2 FQGNSA. The CDR3 is 12 residues long. CDR3 sequence: CASSYKGNTQYF. CDR3 DNA: TGTGCCAGCAGCTACAAAGGGAACACGCAGTATTTT.

This clonotype was counted only a few times. V gene TRBV3-1 combines with J gene TRBJ2-1; unclear D gene. The V gene's germline CDR1 is LGHDT and CDR2 YNNKEL (reference sequence). V gave up 0 bases and J gave up 14 bases, with 14 bases separating them. The CDR3 is 13 residues long. The CDR3 sequence: CASSQDLATREFF. In DNA form, the CDR3 reads TGTGCCAGCAGCCAAGATTTGGCGACAAGGGAGTTCTTC.

The V gene is TRBV7-9, the J gene TRBJ2-1, with TRBD2 matching 12 bases. Germline V gene lookup returns CDR1 SEHNR and CDR2 FQNEAQ (reference sequence). CDR3 length: 16 amino acids. Trimming cost V 4 bases and J 4 bases; bases outside gene matches: 5. The CDR3 DNA reads TGTGCCAGCAGCTCCTCTCTAGCGGGGGGGTACAATGAGCAGTTCTTC. The encoded protein is CASSSSLAGGYNEQFF.

A word on this clonotype: A read error is possible here, since a much larger clone lies one base away. The gene calls are TRBV28 and TRBJ2-7; D remains ambiguous. The CDR3 length is 14 residues. Germline V gene data show CDR1 as MDHEN and CDR2 as SYDVKM. With 7 bases removed from V and 10 bases from J, the gap between germline ends came to 23 bases. The CDR3 here is CASNPPAEKNLQYF. CDR3 DNA sequence: TGTGCCAGCAACCCTCCGGCCGAAAAAAACCTTCAGTACTTC.

J is TRBJ1-1 and V is TRBV12-3 or TRBV12-4, with unresolved D. Trimming shortened V by 4 bases and J by 10 bases, and 13 bases separated the two germline ends. There are 12 residues in the CDR3. This CDR3 is CASSWAGAGAFF. The DNA for the CDR3 is TGTGCCAGCAGTTGGGCCGGCGCGGGAGCTTTCTTT.

Details on this clonotype: No conserved phenylalanine or tryptophan is present at the end of the CDR3, so a read error is the likely explanation. This chain links TRBV7-2 with TRBJ1-6, with D possibly matching TRBD1 (6 bases). Germline V lookup: CDR1 SGHTA, CDR2 FQGNSA. The CDR3 is 13 residues long. V lost 8 bases to trimming and J lost 6 bases, with 11 bases between them. The CDR3 DNA follows: TGTGCCAGCGGGGCAGGGGTTAATTCACCCCTCCACTTG. Amino acid sequence: CASGAGVNSPLHL.

This chain joins TRBV4-1 and TRBJ2-7; possibly TRBD1 for D (5 bases). V lost 5 bases and J lost 2, with 10 bases in between. The CDR3 sequence is 13 residues long. Germline V gene lookup returns CDR1 MGHRA and CDR2 YSYEKL. CDR3 nucleotides: TGCGCCAGCAGCGTTGACAGACCCTACGAGCAGTACTTC. Its protein product is CASSVDRPYEQYF.

This clonotype was picked up a small number of times. This chain links TRBV3-1 with TRBJ1-6, with D unclear. This CDR3 is built from 15 residues. Trimming cost V 0 bases and J 9 bases, with 12 bases left between them. The germline gives CDR1 LGHDT, CDR2 YNNKEL (reference sequence). The CDR3 nucleotides read TGTGCCAGCAGCCAAGACCGCGGAGGCCTTTCACCCCTCCACTTT. Translating gives CASSQDRGGLSPLHF.

This clonotype was seen a few times. The CDR3 region has the DNA TGTGCCAGCAGCTTAAAAATGGGGTCTGGGGCCAACGTCCTGACTTTC. Translation gives CASSLKMGSGANVLTF. The chain combines TRBV7-2 with TRBJ2-6; D is unclear. The CDR3 is made up of 16 amino acids. CDR1 is SGHTA, CDR2 FQGNSA, per germline. V lost 2 bases and J 1 base, leaving 9 bases between the germline ends.

This clonotype appeared a few times. The chain has TRBV7-2 and TRBJ2-3, with TRBD2 matching over 13 bases. Germline CDR1 and CDR2: SGHTA and FQGNSA. Trimming cost V 5 bases and J 9 bases; bases outside gene matches: 5. The CDR3 length is 14 residues. The CDR3 DNA sequence: TGTGCCAGCAGCCAAGGACTAGCGGGAGACACGCAGTATTTT. Protein product: CASSQGLAGDTQYF. Variable domain in full (rest from reference TRBV7-2 and TRBJ2-3): GAGVSQSPSNKVTEKGKDVELRCDPISGHTALYWYRQSLGQGLEFLIYFQGNSAPDKSGLPSDRFSAERTGGSVSTLTIQRTQQEDSAVYLCASSQGLAGDTQYFGPGTRLTVL.

Regarding this clonotype: Just one base apart from a much larger clone, this may be a read error. The chain has TRBV20-1 and TRBJ2-1; D tentatively reads TRBD1 or TRBD2 (5 bases each). The CDR3 runs to 15 residues. Per germline, CDR1 DFQATT and CDR2 SNEGSKA (reference sequence). The CDR3 nucleotides are TGCAGTGCTCGCCGACAGAGCGGTTCCTACGATGAGCAGTTCTTC. Its translation is CSARRQSGSYDEQFF.

The chain carries TRBV12-3 or TRBV12-4 and TRBJ1-1, with D unclear. V lost 5 bases and J 0 bases, leaving 10 bases between the germline ends. This CDR3 has 14 amino acids. The CDR3 sequence: CASSANRMNTEAFF. For the CDR3, the DNA is TGTGCCAGCAGTGCCAACAGAATGAACACTGAAGCTTTCTTT.

V and J are TRBV20-1 and TRBJ2-1, with 11 bases matching TRBD2. V lost 3 bases, J lost 7 bases, and 11 bases stayed unmatched. Germline V gene sequence: CDR1 DFQATT, CDR2 SNEGSKA (reference sequence). The CDR3 runs to 16 residues. This CDR3 is CSASLAGGRKWNEQFF. The CDR3 nucleotides read TGCAGTGCTAGCTTAGCGGGGGGGCGAAAGTGGAATGAGCAGTTCTTC.

This clonotype appeared many times. The CDR3 here is CASSQEAPSGGYNEQFF. As DNA, the CDR3 is TGCGCCAGCAGCCAAGAGGCCCCTAGCGGGGGGTACAATGAGCAGTTCTTC. The V call is TRBV4-3, the J call TRBJ2-1; 11 bases agree with TRBD2. Germline V CDR1 and CDR2: LGHNA, YSLEER. Germline trimming cut 0 bases from V and 4 bases from J; bases unmatched to any gene: 5. CDR3 length: 17 amino acids.

The gene calls are TRBV6-5 and TRBJ1-2, with D hard to call. This CDR3 region has 16 residues. The V gene's germline CDR1 is MNHEY and CDR2 SVGAGI. V lost 5 bases to trimming and J lost 0 bases, with 16 bases between them. CDR3 sequence reads: CASSHKGGSTNYGYTF. DNA for the CDR3: TGTGCCAGCAGTCACAAGGGAGGTAGTACTAACTATGGCTACACCTTC.

This clonotype was seen ten or more times. This sequence joins TRBV5-1 and TRBJ1-2, with 7 bases fitting TRBD1. CDR1 SGHRS and CDR2 YFSETQ come from the germline V gene. The CDR3 is 15 residues long. The J segment lost 6 bases and the V segment lost 2 bases, leaving 10 bases of the junction unmatched. CDR3 DNA sequence: TGCGCCAGCAGCTTAGGAGACAGGGAAGGAAATGGCTACACCTTC. As protein: CASSLGDREGNGYTF.

The V gene is TRBV3-1, the J gene TRBJ2-5; D uncertain. V was trimmed by 3 bases and J by 0 bases, leaving 5 bases between them. This CDR3 has 13 amino acids. Germline V lookup: CDR1 LGHDT, CDR2 YNNKEL (reference sequence). The DNA of the CDR3 is TGTGCCAGCAGCCACAGTCACCAAGAGACCCAGTACTTC. It translates to CASSHSHQETQYF.

V and J are TRBV13 and TRBJ2-3; 7 bases fit TRBD2. V trimming: 5 bases; J trimming: 3 bases; junction bases outside the gene matches: 11. Germline-derived CDR1 and CDR2 are PRHDT and FYEKMQ (reference sequence). There are 16 residues in the CDR3. The DNA of the CDR3 is TGTGCCAGCAGCCTCACGACTAGCCCGAAAACAGATACGCAGTATTTT. Residues: CASSLTTSPKTDTQYF.

The chain joins TRBV3-1 to TRBJ1-2; TRBD1 matches at 7 bases. Germline values: CDR1 LGHDT, CDR2 YNNKEL (reference sequence). Trimming cost V 5 bases and J 8 bases; bases outside gene matches: 5. The CDR3 has 12 amino acids. CDR3 coding DNA: TGTGCCAGCAGCGACAGGGTTGGCGGCTACACCTTC. Translation: CASSDRVGGYTF.

This clonotype has only a few counts. The rearrangement links TRBV20-1 to TRBJ2-5; D remains ambiguous. Germline values: CDR1 DFQATT, CDR2 SNEGSKA (reference sequence). V was cut by 2 bases and J by 11 bases, with 18 bases left in between. The CDR3 totals 13 residues. This chain's CDR3 is CSARNPANNEQYF. The CDR3, as DNA: TGCAGTGCTAGAAATCCGGCCAACAATGAGCAGTACTTC.

V gene TRBV6-5 combines with J gene TRBJ1-2; no clear D. Between the trimmed V and J ends, which lost 0 bases and 0 bases, there was a span of 5 bases. CDR1 and CDR2 from the germline V gene are MNHEY and SVGAGI. This CDR3 spans 14 amino acids. CDR3 nucleotides: TGTGCCAGCAGTTACTCGGTAGCTAACTATGGCTACACCTTC. Protein sequence: CASSYSVANYGYTF.

V is TRBV28 and J is TRBJ2-6, with D perhaps matching TRBD1 or TRBD2 (5 bases each). CDR1 MDHEN and CDR2 SYDVKM come from the germline V gene. This CDR3 is 15 amino acids long. Trimming left V 6 bases short and J 4 bases short, with 13 bases between. CDR3 amino acids: CASSRVGTGANVLTF. CDR3 nucleotide sequence: TGTGCCAGCAGCCGTGTAGGGACCGGGGCCAACGTCCTGACTTTC.